This TCR beta chain was identified during a study of human versus mouse CDR3 diversity and MHC coevolution. This CDR3 is 14 amino acids long. J gave up 2 bases and V 6 bases, and 3 bases lay outside the gene matches. Germline lookup yields CDR1 SNHLY and CDR2 FYNNEI. Assay used: immunoSEQ multiplex PCR; TCRdb lists only in-frame clones, some missing. The repertoire holds about 60,000 clones, with around 94% as singletons. Sequencing input: naive CD4+ T cells from blood. The subset is: CD45RO-negative CD62L-positive naive CD4 T cells. The J gene is TRBJ1-4, the V gene TRBV2; 7 nucleotides line up with TRBD1. This TCR was sampled from a person aged 55-75 years in good health. The CDR3 DNA sequence: TGTGCCAGCAGAAAACAGGGGACTAATGAAAAACTGTTTTTT. This encodes CASRKQGTNEKLFF. Full variable domain (remainder filled in from reference TRBV2 and TRBJ1-4): EPEVTQTPSHQVTQMGQEVILRCVPISNHLYFYWYRQILGQKVEFLVSFYNNEISEKSEIFDDQFSVERPDGSNFTLKIRSTKLEDSAMYFCASRKQGTNEKLFFGSGTQLSVL.